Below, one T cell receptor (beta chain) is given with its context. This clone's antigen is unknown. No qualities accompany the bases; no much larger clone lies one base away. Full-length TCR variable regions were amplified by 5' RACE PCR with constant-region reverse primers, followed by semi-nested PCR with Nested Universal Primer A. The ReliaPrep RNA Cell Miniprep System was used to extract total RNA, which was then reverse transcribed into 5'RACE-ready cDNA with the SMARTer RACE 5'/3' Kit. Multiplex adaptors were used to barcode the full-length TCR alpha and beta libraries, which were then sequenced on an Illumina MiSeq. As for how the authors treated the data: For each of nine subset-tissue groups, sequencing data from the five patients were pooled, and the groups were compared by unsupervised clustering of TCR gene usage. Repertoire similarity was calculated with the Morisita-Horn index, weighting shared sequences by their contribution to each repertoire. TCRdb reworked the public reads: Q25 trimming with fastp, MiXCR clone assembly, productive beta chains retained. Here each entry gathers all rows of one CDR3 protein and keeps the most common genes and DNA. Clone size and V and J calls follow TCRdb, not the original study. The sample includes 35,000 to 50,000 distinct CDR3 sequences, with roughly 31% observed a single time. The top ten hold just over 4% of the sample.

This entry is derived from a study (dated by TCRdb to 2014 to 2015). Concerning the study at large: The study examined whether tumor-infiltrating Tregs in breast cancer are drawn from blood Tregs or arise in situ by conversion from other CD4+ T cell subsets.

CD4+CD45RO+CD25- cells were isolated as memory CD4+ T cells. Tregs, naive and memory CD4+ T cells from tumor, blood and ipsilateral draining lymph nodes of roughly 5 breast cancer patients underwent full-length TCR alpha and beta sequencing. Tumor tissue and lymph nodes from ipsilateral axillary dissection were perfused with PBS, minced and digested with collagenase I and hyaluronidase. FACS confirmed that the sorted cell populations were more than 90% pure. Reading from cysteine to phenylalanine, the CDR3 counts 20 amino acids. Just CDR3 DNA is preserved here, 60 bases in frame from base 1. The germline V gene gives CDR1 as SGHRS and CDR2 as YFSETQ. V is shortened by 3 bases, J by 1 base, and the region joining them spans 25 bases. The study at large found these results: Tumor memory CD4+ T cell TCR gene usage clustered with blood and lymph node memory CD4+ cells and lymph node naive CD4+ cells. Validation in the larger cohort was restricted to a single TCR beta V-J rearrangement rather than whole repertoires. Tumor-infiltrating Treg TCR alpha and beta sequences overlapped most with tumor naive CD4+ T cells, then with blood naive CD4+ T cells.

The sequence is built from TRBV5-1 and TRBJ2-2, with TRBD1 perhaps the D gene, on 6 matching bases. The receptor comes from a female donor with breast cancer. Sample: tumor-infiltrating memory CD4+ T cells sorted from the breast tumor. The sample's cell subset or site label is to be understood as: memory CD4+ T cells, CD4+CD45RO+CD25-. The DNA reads TGCGCCAGCAGCTCCATGCGTCAGGGGATTGTAGGGGAGAACACCGGGGAGCTGTTTTTT. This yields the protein CASSSMRQGIVGENTGELFF.